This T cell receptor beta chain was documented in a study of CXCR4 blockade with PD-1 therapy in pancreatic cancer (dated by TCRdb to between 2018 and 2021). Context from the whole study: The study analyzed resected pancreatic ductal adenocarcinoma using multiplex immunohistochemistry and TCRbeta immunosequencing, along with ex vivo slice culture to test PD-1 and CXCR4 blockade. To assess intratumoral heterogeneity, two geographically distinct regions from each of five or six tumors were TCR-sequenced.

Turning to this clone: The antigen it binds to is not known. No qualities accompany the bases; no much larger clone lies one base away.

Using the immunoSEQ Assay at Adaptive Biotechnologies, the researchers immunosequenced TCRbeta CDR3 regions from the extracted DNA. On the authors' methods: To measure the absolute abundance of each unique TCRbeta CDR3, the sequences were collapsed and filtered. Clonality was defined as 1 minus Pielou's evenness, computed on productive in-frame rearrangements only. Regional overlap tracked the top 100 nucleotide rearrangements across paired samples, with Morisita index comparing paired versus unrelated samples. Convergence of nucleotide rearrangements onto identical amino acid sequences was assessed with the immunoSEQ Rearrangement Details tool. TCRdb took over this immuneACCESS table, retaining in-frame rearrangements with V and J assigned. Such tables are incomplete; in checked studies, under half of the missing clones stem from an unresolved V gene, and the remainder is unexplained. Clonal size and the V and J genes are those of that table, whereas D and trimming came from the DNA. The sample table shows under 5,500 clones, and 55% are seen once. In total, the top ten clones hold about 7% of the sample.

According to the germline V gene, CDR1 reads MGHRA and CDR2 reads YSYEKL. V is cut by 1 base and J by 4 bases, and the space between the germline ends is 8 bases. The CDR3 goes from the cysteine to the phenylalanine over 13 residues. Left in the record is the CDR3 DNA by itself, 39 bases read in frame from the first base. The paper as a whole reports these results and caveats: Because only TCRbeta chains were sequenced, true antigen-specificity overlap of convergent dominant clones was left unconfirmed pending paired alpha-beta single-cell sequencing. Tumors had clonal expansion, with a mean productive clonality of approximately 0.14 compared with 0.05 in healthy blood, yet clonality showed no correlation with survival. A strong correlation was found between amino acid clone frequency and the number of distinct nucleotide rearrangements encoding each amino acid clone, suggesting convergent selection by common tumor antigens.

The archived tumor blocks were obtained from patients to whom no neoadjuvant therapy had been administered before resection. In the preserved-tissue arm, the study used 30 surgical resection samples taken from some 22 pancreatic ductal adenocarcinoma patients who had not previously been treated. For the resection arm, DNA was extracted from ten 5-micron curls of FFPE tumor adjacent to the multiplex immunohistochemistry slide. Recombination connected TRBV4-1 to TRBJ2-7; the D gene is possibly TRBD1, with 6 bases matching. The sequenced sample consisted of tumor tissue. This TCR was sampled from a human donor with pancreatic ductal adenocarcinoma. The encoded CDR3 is CASSQVQGYEQYF. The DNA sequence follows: TGCGCCAGCAGCCAAGTCCAGGGGTACGAGCAGTACTTC.